This is a list of T cell receptor beta chains from one sample in a study of blood T cell repertoires in COVID-19. Some clones are missing from TCRdb's copy, which holds only in-frame ones; the method was immunoSEQ multiplex PCR. Of over 100,000 clones listed, around 86% are singletons. Sequenced material: peripheral blood. These receptors came from a woman in her seventies with COVID-19, enrolled during active disease. Each CDR3 is given with its conserved first and last residue. The order of the fields is D gene, J gene, V gene, clone size, CDR3 protein, CDR3 DNA. A D gene is named only where the DNA matches it firmly. A clone size is listed for some rows: how often the clone was seen (once, few, many), or a class if it is expanded.

D: NA
J: TRBJ2-5
V: TRBV2
size: NA
CDR3: CASKWYGGQETQYF
DNA: TGTGCCAGCAAGTGGTACGGGGGACAAGAGACCCAGTACTTC

D: NA
J: TRBJ1-1
V: TRBV9
size: NA
CDR3: CASSESPQITEAFF
DNA: TGTGCCAGCAGCGAGTCGCCCCAGATCACTGAAGCTTTCTTT

D: NA
J: TRBJ1-1
V: TRBV29-1
size: NA
CDR3: CSVDDHGTNTEAFF
DNA: TGCAGCGTTGATGACCACGGGACAAACACTGAAGCTTTCTTT

D: NA
J: TRBJ2-1
V: TRBV28
size: NA
CDR3: CASSFPNEQFF
DNA: TGTGCCAGCAGTTTTCCGAATGAGCAGTTCTTC

D: NA
J: TRBJ1-2
V: TRBV12-5
size: NA
CDR3: CASGSDSNYGYTF
DNA: TGTGCTAGTGGTTCGGACTCTAACTATGGCTACACCTTC

D: NA
J: TRBJ2-3
V: TRBV7-8
size: NA
CDR3: CASSLNRVDTQYF
DNA: TGTGCCAGCAGCTTAAATCGAGTAGATACGCAGTATTTT

D: TRBD1
J: TRBJ1-2
V: TRBV19
size: NA
CDR3: CASSIPTTGISGYTF
DNA: TGTGCCAGTAGTATCCCAACGACAGGGATAAGTGGCTACACCTTC

D: NA
J: TRBJ1-2
V: TRBV25-1
size: NA
CDR3: CASSETVTANYGYTF
DNA: TGTGCCAGCAGTGAGACAGTCACAGCTAACTATGGCTACACCTTC

D: NA
J: TRBJ1-3
V: TRBV10-3
size: NA
CDR3: CAISGQNASGNTIYF
DNA: TGTGCCATCAGTGGGCAGAATGCCTCTGGAAACACCATATATTTT

D: NA
J: TRBJ1-2
V: TRBV5-1
size: few
CDR3: CASSLIQGRYGYTF
DNA: TGCGCCAGCAGCTTGATACAGGGTCGGTATGGCTACACCTTC

D: TRBD1
J: TRBJ2-3
V: TRBV28
size: NA
CDR3: CASNPRTGFTDTQYF
DNA: TGTGCCAGCAACCCCCGGACAGGCTTCACAGATACGCAGTATTTT

D: NA
J: TRBJ1-1
V: TRBV4-1
size: many
CDR3: CASSLGTEAFF
DNA: TGCGCCAGCAGCCTTGGGACAGAAGCTTTCTTT

D: NA
J: TRBJ1-1
V: TRBV28
size: few
CDR3: CASSRYRTLTQNTEAFF
DNA: TGTGCCAGCAGTCGATATCGGACACTGACTCAGAACACTGAAGCTTTCTTT

D: NA
J: TRBJ1-4
V: TRBV6-5
size: few
CDR3: CASKGRANEKLFF
DNA: TGTGCCAGCAAGGGCAGGGCGAATGAAAAACTGTTTTTT

D: TRBD2
J: TRBJ2-5
V: TRBV2
size: NA
CDR3: CASSSRTSGGRETQYF
DNA: TGTGCCAGCAGTTCAAGGACTAGCGGGGGGCGGGAGACCCAGTACTTC

D: NA
J: TRBJ1-4
V: TRBV5-1
size: once
CDR3: CASSFYADLGEKLFF
DNA: TGCGCCAGCAGCTTTTACGCCGACCTCGGGGAAAAACTGTTTTTT

D: TRBD1
J: TRBJ1-2
V: TRBV18
size: NA
CDR3: CASSPGEQGFFYTF
DNA: TGTGCCAGCTCACCGGGGGAACAGGGGTTCTTCTACACCTTC

D: NA
J: TRBJ2-2
V: TRBV5-1
size: NA
CDR3: CASSLDRTSGGELFF
DNA: TGCGCCAGCAGCTTGGATCGGACATCCGGCGGGGAGCTGTTTTTT

D: NA
J: TRBJ2-7
V: TRBV6-5
size: NA
CDR3: CAARPGGPYEQYF
DNA: TGTGCCGCTCGGCCAGGGGGGCCCTACGAGCAGTACTTC

D: NA
J: TRBJ1-6
V: TRBV5-5
size: NA
CDR3: CASSFFEQGNSPLHF
DNA: TGTGCCAGCAGCTTCTTCGAGCAGGGTAATTCACCCCTCCACTTT

D: TRBD2
J: TRBJ2-3
V: TRBV5-1
size: NA
CDR3: CASSLALAGAQHTQYF
DNA: TGCGCCAGCAGCTTGGCACTAGCGGGGGCCCAACATACGCAGTATTTT

D: TRBD1
J: TRBJ2-2
V: TRBV3-1/TRBV3-2
size: NA
CDR3: CASSSRQGTGELFF
DNA: TGTGCCAGCAGCTCTCGACAGGGTACCGGGGAGCTGTTTTTT

D: NA
J: TRBJ2-5
V: TRBV29-1
size: NA
CDR3: CSVQRQGETQYF
DNA: TGCAGCGTCCAGAGGCAGGGAGAGACCCAGTACTTC

D: TRBD1
J: TRBJ1-6
V: TRBV7-2
size: NA
CDR3: CASSVGTGVWSPLHF
DNA: TGTGCCAGCAGCGTGGGGACAGGGGTATGGTCACCCCTCCACTTT

D: NA
J: TRBJ2-7
V: TRBV7-2
size: once
CDR3: CASSLGGVAAIYEQYF
DNA: TGTGCCAGCAGCTTAGGGGGAGTAGCGGCGATCTACGAGCAGTACTTC

D: NA
J: TRBJ2-2
V: TRBV3-1/TRBV3-2
size: once
CDR3: CASSQEVIHPGELFF
DNA: TGTGCCAGCAGCCAAGAAGTGATACACCCCGGGGAGCTGTTTTTT

D: TRBD2
J: TRBJ2-3
V: TRBV28
size: NA
CDR3: CASSSTSGGTDTQYF
DNA: TGTGCCAGCAGTTCTACTAGCGGGGGCACAGATACGCAGTATTTT

D: TRBD1
J: TRBJ2-5
V: TRBV5-1
size: NA
CDR3: CASSTSGTGEAETQYF
DNA: TGCGCCAGCAGCACCTCCGGGACAGGGGAAGCAGAGACCCAGTACTTC

D: TRBD1
J: TRBJ2-2
V: TRBV11-2
size: NA
CDR3: CASSPIHPRQGTGELFF
DNA: TGTGCCAGCAGCCCCATCCACCCAAGACAGGGGACCGGGGAGCTGTTTTTT

D: NA
J: TRBJ1-5
V: TRBV5-6
size: few
CDR3: CASSSWEVGFGNQPQHF
DNA: TGTGCCAGCAGCTCGTGGGAGGTCGGGTTTGGGAATCAGCCCCAGCATTTT

D: TRBD1
J: TRBJ1-4
V: TRBV5-1
size: NA
CDR3: CASSLAGQLNEKLFF
DNA: TGCGCCAGCAGCTTGGCGGGACAGCTTAATGAAAAACTGTTTTTT

D: NA
J: TRBJ2-6
V: TRBV28
size: NA
CDR3: CASRQHLSGANVLTF
DNA: TGTGCCAGCAGACAGCACCTATCTGGGGCCAACGTCCTGACTTTC

D: TRBD1
J: TRBJ1-6
V: TRBV28
size: NA
CDR3: CASSFLGTGASPLHF
DNA: TGTGCCAGCAGTTTCCTAGGGACAGGGGCTTCACCCCTCCACTTT

D: NA
J: TRBJ2-5
V: TRBV18
size: NA
CDR3: CASSPNSGQPYQETQYF
DNA: TGTGCCAGCTCACCAAATTCGGGACAACCGTACCAAGAGACCCAGTACTTC

D: TRBD1
J: TRBJ1-4
V: TRBV4-1
size: NA
CDR3: CASSPRQGSVNEKLFF
DNA: TGCGCCAGCAGCCCGCGACAGGGTTCAGTTAATGAAAAACTGTTTTTT

D: NA
J: TRBJ1-2
V: TRBV6-5
size: NA
CDR3: CASSYLGGYTF
DNA: TGTGCCAGCAGTTACCTCGGGGGCTACACCTTC

D: NA
J: TRBJ1-2
V: TRBV7-2
size: NA
CDR3: CASSLGGGQNHYGYTF
DNA: TGTGCCAGCAGCTTAGGAGGTGGACAGAACCACTATGGCTACACCTTC

D: NA
J: TRBJ1-2
V: TRBV6-5
size: NA
CDR3: CASMGGSSYGYTF
DNA: TGTGCCAGCATGGGGGGAAGTTCGTATGGCTACACCTTC

D: NA
J: TRBJ1-5
V: TRBV7-9
size: NA
CDR3: CASSLGSGVQPQHF
DNA: TGTGCCAGCAGCTTAGGGTCAGGGGTTCAGCCCCAGCATTTT

D: NA
J: TRBJ2-7
V: TRBV18
size: NA
CDR3: CASSPLQGKSEQYF
DNA: TGTGCCAGCTCACCATTACAGGGTAAAAGCGAGCAGTACTTC

D: TRBD1
J: TRBJ1-6
V: TRBV2
size: NA
CDR3: CASSKRQGPYNSPLHF
DNA: TGTGCCAGCAGCAAAAGACAGGGCCCCTATAATTCACCCCTCCACTTT

D: TRBD1
J: TRBJ2-7
V: TRBV30
size: NA
CDR3: CAWKPRDRLFGQYF
DNA: TGTGCCTGGAAGCCCCGGGACAGACTATTCGGACAGTACTTC

D: TRBD1
J: TRBJ1-2
V: TRBV19
size: NA
CDR3: CASSAGQGRYGYTF
DNA: TGTGCCAGTAGTGCGGGACAGGGTCGATATGGCTACACCTTC

D: TRBD1
J: TRBJ2-4
V: TRBV28
size: NA
CDR3: CASSLPDRKNIQYF
DNA: TGTGCCAGCAGTCTACCGGACAGGAAAAACATTCAGTACTTC

D: TRBD2
J: TRBJ2-1
V: TRBV11-2
size: many
CDR3: CASSLGTSGGEFF
DNA: TGTGCCAGCAGCTTAGGGACTAGCGGGGGGGAGTTCTTC

D: TRBD1
J: TRBJ1-5
V: TRBV10-3
size: NA
CDR3: CAIAPDRDQPQHF
DNA: TGTGCCATCGCTCCCGACAGGGATCAGCCCCAGCATTTT

D: NA
J: TRBJ1-1
V: TRBV29-1
size: once
CDR3: CSVGELEAFF
DNA: TGCAGCGTGGGAGAACTTGAAGCTTTCTTT

D: TRBD1
J: TRBJ1-2
V: TRBV5-1
size: NA
CDR3: CASSWDSPYGYTF
DNA: TGCGCCAGCAGTTGGGACAGCCCCTATGGCTACACCTTC

D: TRBD1
J: TRBJ1-5
V: TRBV2
size: few
CDR3: CASSERGTGEDQPQHF
DNA: TGTGCCAGCAGTGAAAGAGGTACAGGGGAGGATCAGCCCCAGCATTTT

D: TRBD1
J: TRBJ1-2
V: TRBV2
size: few
CDR3: CASSPWTGAYGYTF
DNA: TGTGCCAGCAGTCCCTGGACAGGGGCTTATGGCTACACCTTC

D: NA
J: TRBJ1-5
V: TRBV7-8
size: NA
CDR3: CASSPDSFPQHF
DNA: TGTGCCAGCAGCCCCGACAGTTTCCCCCAGCATTTT

D: TRBD2
J: TRBJ2-2
V: TRBV14
size: few
CDR3: CASSQQRGGPGELFF
DNA: TGTGCCAGCAGCCAGCAGCGGGGGGGCCCCGGGGAGCTGTTTTTT